Shown below are 30 T cell receptor beta chains from a single sample sequenced in a study of T cell repertoires in cytomegalovirus infection. TCRdb used MiXCR to reprocess the reads, holding one entry per CDR3 protein. The sample lists 750,000 to 950,000 distinct CDR3 sequences, approximately 32% seen once, with around 13% in the top ten. Their antigen targets remain unknown. The sample consisted of cultured CD8+ T cells from PBMCs, taken from culture after CMV antigen stimulation. Receptors originate from a human donor in good health (CMV status not recorded). Some clones in this sample may be carry-over from other donors' samples.

The chain has TRBV9 and TRBJ2-1; 7 bases are a match to TRBD2. The CDR3 length is 15 residues. CDR1 is SGDLS and CDR2 is YYNGEE in the germline V gene. V trimming: 4 bases; J trimming: 2 bases; junction bases outside the gene matches: 6. The DNA for the CDR3 is TGTGCCAGCAGCCTAAGCGGGACCCCCTACAATGAGCAGTTCTTC. Encoded protein: CASSLSGTPYNEQFF.

Only a few counts were recorded for this clonotype. This CDR3 is CATSDSRDTNQPQHF. The CDR3 DNA reads TGTGCCACCAGTGATTCCCGGGACACCAATCAGCCCCAGCATTTT. The rearrangement joins TRBV24-1 to TRBJ1-5; D is perhaps TRBD1 (6 bases). Germline loops: CDR1 KGHDR, CDR2 SFDVKD. Trimming removed 2 bases from V and 3 bases from J, with 10 bases in between. The CDR3 consists of 15 residues.

In the case of this clonotype: The junction and the germline gene differ at one end; a read error may be behind it. The chain joins TRBV4-3 to TRBJ2-5; D perhaps matches TRBD2 (5 bases). Looked up from germline, CDR1 is LGHNA and CDR2 is YSLEER. CDR3 length: 15 amino acids. Written as DNA, the CDR3 is TGCGCCAGCAGACAAGTCACGAGAGGGCAAGAGACCCAGTACTTC. Translated, it gives CASRQVTRGQETQYF.

This clonotype was found many times. The gene calls are TRBV7-2 and TRBJ2-3, with TRBD2 identical over 7 bases. After removal of 1 base from V and 6 bases from J, the junction contained 4 bases not matched to a gene. The CDR3 runs to 14 residues. Germline values: CDR1 SGHTA, CDR2 FQGNSA. The CDR3 DNA reads as TGTGCCAGCAGCTTAGGTGGGGGGGACGATACGCAGTATTTT. It translates to CASSLGGGDDTQYF.

V usage is TRBV13 and J usage is TRBJ2-5, with TRBD2 matching over 9 bases. J was trimmed by 1 base and V by 2 bases; bases with no gene match: 5. CDR1 is PRHDT and CDR2 is FYEKMQ in the germline V gene (reference sequence). The CDR3 consists of 16 residues. CDR3 bases: TGTGCCAGCAGCTTATATCAAGCGGGGGGCCAAGAGACCCAGTACTTC. This gives the protein CASSLYQAGGQETQYF.

This clonotype was recorded only once. One base away lies a much larger clone, so this may be a sequencing read error. The chain has TRBV7-6 and TRBJ1-2; D might be TRBD1 (5 bases). CDR1 and CDR2 from the germline V gene are SGHVS and FNYEAQ. This CDR3 has 16 residues. The V gene lost 3 bases and the J gene lost 13 bases, with 27 bases spanning the gap. The CDR3 nucleotides read TGTGCCAGCAGCTTTTACCATGACAGTTCTAGTCCTGACTGCACCTTC. Protein sequence: CASSFYHDSSSPDCTF.

The chain has TRBV27 and TRBJ2-1, with D tentatively TRBD1 or TRBD2 (5 bases each). V dropped 6 bases and J dropped 4 bases, with 10 bases sitting between them. In germline, CDR1 is MNHEY, CDR2 SMNVEV (reference sequence). CDR3 length: 13 residues. For the CDR3, the DNA is TGTGCCAGCAGGGGGACCGCTTACAATGAGCAGTTCTTC. Its translation is CASRGTAYNEQFF.

The chain has TRBV7-4 and TRBJ1-4; 7 bases match TRBD1. Germline V CDR1 and CDR2: SGHVT, SQSDAQ. J lost 7 bases, V lost 5 bases, and 7 bases had no gene match. This CDR3 comprises 14 residues. CDR3 nucleotide sequence: TGTGCCAGCAGCCCTGACAGGGTGGGTGAAAAACTGTTTTTT. Translated, it gives CASSPDRVGEKLFF.

The gene calls are TRBV15 and TRBJ1-1; 7 bases line up with TRBD1. Germline V CDR1 and CDR2: LNHNV, YYDKDF (reference sequence). The CDR3 loop spans 15 amino acids. The V segment lost 4 bases and the J segment 1 base; nucleotides outside the gene matches: 6. The CDR3 sequence is CATSKDRVANTEAFF. DNA of the CDR3: TGTGCCACCAGCAAAGACAGGGTCGCGAACACTGAAGCTTTCTTT.

The chain employs TRBV10-3 and TRBJ2-3; TRBD2 aligns across 7 bases. Germline CDR1 reads ENHRY; CDR2 reads SYGVKD. The CDR3 is 14 amino acids. With V trimmed by 11 bases and J by 1 base, 9 bases remained unmatched. The CDR3 loop reads CAHAGSGGTDTQYF. The CDR3 DNA reads TGTGCCCACGCGGGCAGCGGGGGCACAGATACGCAGTATTTT.

J is TRBJ2-2 and V is TRBV4-1; no clear D gene. Germline CDR1 and CDR2: MGHRA and YSYEKL. The CDR3 has 16 residues. V was cut by 1 base and J by 4 bases, with 13 bases left in between. DNA for the CDR3: TGCGCCAGCAGCCAAGTGGTTGGGCTTGCCACCGGGGAGCTGTTTTTT. It is translated as CASSQVVGLATGELFF.

This clonotype has only a few counts. The rearrangement links TRBV9 to TRBJ2-3; TRBD2 matches at 8 bases. The CDR3 contains 16 residues. J lost 4 bases, V lost 3 bases, and 10 bases had no gene match. The germline CDR1 and CDR2 sequences are SGDLS and YYNGEE. Here the CDR3 DNA reads TGTGCCAGCAGCGGGCGGGGGGAAATAGGACCAGATACGCAGTATTTT. As protein: CASSGRGEIGPDTQYF. Combining the CDR3 with reference TRBV9 and TRBJ2-3 gives the whole variable domain DSGVTQTPKHLITATGQRVTLRCSPRSGDLSVYWYQQSLDQGLQFLIQYYNGEERAKGNILERFSAQQFPDLHSELNLSSLELGDSALYFCASSGRGEIGPDTQYFGPGTRLTVL.

This clonotype has a count of ten or more. The J gene is TRBJ2-1, the V gene TRBV7-8; 13 nucleotides agree with TRBD2. The CDR3 spans 17 residues. V lost 1 base, J lost 4 bases, and 4 bases stayed unmatched. The germline gives CDR1 SGHVS, CDR2 FQNEAQ. CDR3 bases: TGTGCCAGCAGCTTAGGGACTAGCGGGGGTTTATACAATGAGCAGTTCTTC. This gives the protein CASSLGTSGGLYNEQFF.

V usage is TRBV6-6 and J usage is TRBJ1-4; D possibly corresponds to TRBD1 (5 bases). Germline V gene sequence: CDR1 MNHNY, CDR2 SVGAGI (reference sequence). V was clipped by 2 bases and J by 3 bases, with 10 bases between them. This CDR3 is built from 15 residues. The CDR3 coding sequence is TGTGCCAGCAGTTACACCGAAGGGGCTAATGAAAAACTGTTTTTT. Translated: CASSYTEGANEKLFF.

V usage is TRBV19 and J usage is TRBJ2-3; D call uncertain. Germline CDR1 reads LNHDA; CDR2 reads SQIVND (reference sequence). V was clipped by 3 bases and J by 2 bases, with 12 bases between them. The CDR3 sequence is 15 residues long. The CDR3 loop reads CASSIGPINTDTQYF. The CDR3 DNA reads TGTGCCAGTAGTATTGGACCGATAAACACAGATACGCAGTATTTT.

In this sample, this clonotype turned up many times. The gene calls are TRBV7-8 and TRBJ2-7; 7 bases are shared with TRBD2. Germline CDR1 SGHVS, CDR2 FQNEAQ. CDR3 length: 14 amino acids. V lost 3 bases and J lost 3; bases outside the gene matches: 5. The CDR3 DNA is TGTGCCAGCAGCTTCGAGGCGGGGGTCTACGAGCAGTACTTC. Protein sequence: CASSFEAGVYEQYF.

V and J are TRBV6-8 and TRBJ2-2; 10 nucleotides align to TRBD1. Germline CDR1 MNHGY, CDR2 SAAAGT. There are 16 residues in the CDR3. The ends lost 6 bases at V and 8 bases at J; junction bases unmatched: 12. CDR3: CASSPGTGARMGELFF. In nucleotides, the CDR3 is TGTGCCAGCAGCCCAGGGACAGGGGCCCGAATGGGGGAGCTGTTTTTT.

This clonotype showed up just a few times. The chain recombines TRBV7-9 with TRBJ1-2; D unresolved. The ends were cut back, 2 bases at V and 8 bases at J, with 15 bases in the middle. The CDR3 totals 14 residues. Germline V gives CDR1 SEHNR, CDR2 FQNEAQ (reference sequence). This chain's CDR3 is CASSLRVDVGGYTF. CDR3 nucleotides: TGTGCCAGCAGCTTACGGGTTGACGTCGGGGGCTACACCTTC. The whole variable domain, filled in from reference TRBV7-9 and TRBJ1-2, reads DTGVSQNPRHKITKRGQNVTFRCDPISEHNRLYWYRQTLGQGPEFLTYFQNEAQLEKSRLLSDRFSAERPKGSFSTLEIQRTEQGDSAMYLCASSLRVDVGGYTFGSGTRLTVV.

This clonotype was detected only a few times. CDR3 residues: CASILSPGTGYNEQFF. The DNA of the CDR3 is TGTGCCAGCATTCTCTCCCCGGGGACAGGCTACAATGAGCAGTTCTTC. The gene calls are TRBV6-6 and TRBJ2-1; TRBD1 aligns across 8 bases. The V and J ends lost 7 bases and 3 bases, in that order; junction bases with no gene match: 11. This CDR3 has 16 residues. Germline V CDR1 and CDR2: MNHNY, SVGAGI (reference sequence).

This rearrangement joins TRBV6-2 or TRBV6-3 to TRBJ1-1; D not certain. CDR3 length: 15 residues. The V and J ends lost 2 bases and 4 bases respectively, with 14 bases between them. In germline, CDR1 is MNHEY, CDR2 SVGEGT. The CDR3 DNA reads as TGTGCCAGCAGTTACGGGCCAGCCCTGGGCACTGAAGCTTTCTTT. This sequence encodes CASSYGPALGTEAFF.

This clonotype was detected ten times or more. Sequence at one end of the junction differs from germline and may be a read error. This chain uses TRBV7-6 with TRBJ2-2; a weak D match, TRBD2 (5 bases). There are 18 residues in the CDR3. The germline CDR1 and CDR2 sequences are SGHVS and FNYEAQ. The CDR3: CASTLTPLAGENTGELFF. The DNA for the CDR3 is TGTGCCAGCACCTTAACCCCCCTAGCCGGGGAAAACACCGGGGAGCTGTTTTTT.

V gene TRBV19 combines with J gene TRBJ1-6; 7 bases line up with TRBD1. Germline assignment: CDR1 LNHDA and CDR2 SQIVND (reference sequence). The CDR3 is made up of 14 amino acids. The ends lost 9 bases at V and 6 bases at J; junction bases unmatched: 8. CDR3 DNA: TGTGCCAGCACCGAGGGGGCCCTTAATTCACCCCTCCACTTT. As protein: CASTEGALNSPLHF.

Of note for this clonotype: An end of the junction differs from the germline gene, which may be a read error. J is TRBJ1-1 and V is TRBV4-1; no firm D call. The CDR3 is made up of 12 amino acids. Per germline, CDR1 MGHRA and CDR2 YSYEKL. The CDR3 is CASSQFNSEAFF. The CDR3 DNA follows: TGCGCCAGCAGCCAATTTAACAGTGAAGCTTTCTTT.

This clonotype was seen a few times. J is TRBJ2-3 and V is TRBV27; D is unclear. The V end lost 3 bases, the J end lost 7 bases, and 11 bases lay between the germline ends. Germline V gene lookup returns CDR1 MNHEY and CDR2 SMNVEV (reference sequence). This CDR3 contains 13 residues. The CDR3 nucleotides are TGTGCCAGCAGTTTCGGTGATGGGAATACGCAGTATTTT. Its protein is CASSFGDGNTQYF.

This clonotype was recorded at least ten times. The chain joins TRBV6-1 to TRBJ1-2; no firm D call. The CDR3 spans 17 residues. The germline V and J ends were trimmed by 5 bases and 4 bases, with 23 bases remaining between them. CDR1 and CDR2 (germline): MNHNS, SASEGT. The CDR3 sequence is CASSPPGRLARFYGYTF. In nucleotides, the CDR3 is TGTGCCAGCAGTCCACCGGGCAGGTTAGCAAGATTCTATGGCTACACCTTC.

CDR3 loop: CAILTLSGENTGELFF. DNA for the CDR3: TGTGCCATCCTAACGCTTAGCGGGGAAAACACCGGGGAGCTGTTTTTT. The chain joins TRBV10-3 to TRBJ2-2; 8 bases are shared with TRBD2. With V trimmed by 8 bases and J by 2 bases, 10 bases remained unmatched. CDR1 is ENHRY and CDR2 is SYGVKD in the germline V gene. CDR3 length equals 16 residues.

CDR3 in DNA: TGTGCCAGCAGTTCAGGGACAGGGGGCATCTCGAACACCGGGGAGCTGTTTTTT. Translated, it gives CASSSGTGGISNTGELFF. V usage is TRBV28 and J usage is TRBJ2-2; 12 positions match TRBD1. Germline values: CDR1 MDHEN, CDR2 SYDVKM. V lost 4 bases, J lost 0 bases, and 6 bases stayed unmatched. The CDR3 contains 18 residues.

The chain employs TRBV27 and TRBJ2-1; 7 bases line up with TRBD1. The CDR3 runs to 14 residues. The J segment lost 6 bases and the V segment lost 5 bases, leaving 7 bases of the junction unmatched. CDR1 is MNHEY, CDR2 SMNVEV, per germline (reference sequence). In nucleotides, the CDR3 is TGTGCCAGCAGTACCCCGACAGGGTTCAATGAGCAGTTCTTC. Protein product: CASSTPTGFNEQFF.

CDR3 sequence reads: CASSGTTPGNTEAFF. CDR3 sequence (DNA): TGTGCCAGCAGCGGTACAACGCCAGGGAACACTGAAGCTTTCTTT. The chain couples TRBV9 to TRBJ1-1; D remains ambiguous. CDR1 is SGDLS and CDR2 is YYNGEE in the germline V gene. V was clipped by 3 bases and J by 1 base, with 13 bases between them. The CDR3 loop spans 15 amino acids.

The V gene is TRBV5-5, the J gene TRBJ1-1; 9 bases agree with TRBD1. CDR3 length: 16 residues. Germline assignment: CDR1 SGHKS and CDR2 YYEKEE (reference sequence). V was clipped by 2 bases and J by 4 bases; unmatched bases: 9. In nucleotides, the CDR3 is TGTGCCAGCAGCTTAACAGGGGGCGCTTTGGGCACTGAAGCTTTCTTT. Encoded protein: CASSLTGGALGTEAFF.